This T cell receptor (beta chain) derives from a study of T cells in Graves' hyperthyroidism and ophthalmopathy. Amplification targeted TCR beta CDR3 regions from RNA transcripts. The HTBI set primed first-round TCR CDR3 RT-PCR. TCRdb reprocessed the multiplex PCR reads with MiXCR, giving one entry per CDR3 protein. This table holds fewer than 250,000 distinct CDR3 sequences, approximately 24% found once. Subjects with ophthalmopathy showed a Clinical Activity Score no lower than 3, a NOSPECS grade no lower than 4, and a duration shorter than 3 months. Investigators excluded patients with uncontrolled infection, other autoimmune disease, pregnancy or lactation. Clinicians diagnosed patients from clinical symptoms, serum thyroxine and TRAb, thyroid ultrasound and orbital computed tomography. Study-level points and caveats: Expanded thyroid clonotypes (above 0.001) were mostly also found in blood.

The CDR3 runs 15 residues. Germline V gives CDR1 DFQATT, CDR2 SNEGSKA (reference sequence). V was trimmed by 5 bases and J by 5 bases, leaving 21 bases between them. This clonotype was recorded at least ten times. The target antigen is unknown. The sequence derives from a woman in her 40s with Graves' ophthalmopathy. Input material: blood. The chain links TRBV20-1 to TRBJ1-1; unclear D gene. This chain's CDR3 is CSAQDGGRTGTEAFF. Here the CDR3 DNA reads TGCAGTGCTCAGGACGGAGGGAGGACGGGAACTGAAGCTTTCTTT.